A single sample is the source of the 8 T cell receptor beta chains below, sequenced in a study of Graves' ophthalmopathy and Graves' hyperthyroidism (dated by TCRdb to between 2018 and 2020). For sequencing, an Illumina HiSeq 2000 was employed. For repertoire sequencing, TCR beta CDR3 regions were amplified from RNA transcripts. A first-round RT-PCR used HTBI primers with the Qiagen OneStep RT-PCR kit, followed by a second-round multiplex PCR, size selection and purification. Using fastp trimming at Q25 and MiXCR clonotype assembly, TCRdb reanalyzed the public sequencing data and kept in-frame beta chains. CDR3 protein duplicates are merged, each entry listing the most common genes and DNA. Recorded for this sample are hundreds of thousands of distinct CDR3 sequences; 20% to 25% of them occurred a single time. The ten largest clones add up to about 6.6% of the sample. The sample consisted of peripheral blood. Receptor source: a woman aged 18-29 years with stable Graves' hyperthyroidism. Some clones in this sample may be carry-over from other donors' samples. Donor details come from another sample of the same person, matched by shared clones.

This clonotype was detected many times. The chain joins TRBV9 to TRBJ2-5, with 9 nucleotides matching TRBD1. CDR3 length: 16 residues. Germline V CDR1 and CDR2: SGDLS, YYNGEE. The trim removed 4 bases at V and 5 bases at J, leaving 12 bases unmatched. The CDR3 DNA reads as TGTGCCAGCAGCTCGCCCGGGACAGGGTCGGCGGAGACCCAGTACTTC. Its translation: CASSSPGTGSAETQYF. The full variable domain, in which reference TRBV9 and TRBJ2-5 provide the parts outside the CDR3, is DSGVTQTPKHLITATGQRVTLRCSPRSGDLSVYWYQQSLDQGLQFLIQYYNGEERAKGNILERFSAQQFPDLHSELNLSSLELGDSALYFCASSSPGTGSAETQYFGPGTRLLVL.

The V call is TRBV14, the J call TRBJ2-7; 16 bases are shared with TRBD2. Trimming took 1 base from V and 2 from J; bases not matched to a gene: 8. CDR3 length equals 19 residues. CDR1 is SGHDN, CDR2 FVKESK, per germline. DNA for the CDR3: TGTGCCAGCAGCCAAGTGCATAGGGGACTAGCGGGAGGGCCCTACGAGCAGTACTTC. Translation: CASSQVHRGLAGGPYEQYF.

This clonotype appeared many times. This chain links TRBV7-3 with TRBJ1-3; unclear D gene. The CDR3 spans 15 residues. V dropped 5 bases and J dropped 4 bases, with 15 bases sitting between them. From germline, CDR1 is SGHTA and CDR2 FQGTGA. The DNA for the CDR3 is TGTGCCAGCAGCAATGCCCCCGGTGTGGGAAACACCATATATTTT. It is translated as CASSNAPGVGNTIYF.

This clonotype was counted at least ten times. V is TRBV7-9 and J is TRBJ1-5; tentatively, D is TRBD1 (6 bases). The V gene lost 5 bases and the J gene lost 3 bases, with 11 bases spanning the gap. This CDR3 comprises 14 residues. Germline assignment: CDR1 SEHNR and CDR2 FQNEAQ (reference sequence). In nucleotides, the CDR3 is TGTGCCAGCAGCGTACAGGGTCCCAATCAGCCCCAGCATTTT. Its translation: CASSVQGPNQPQHF.

This clonotype was observed at least ten times. V usage is TRBV28 and J usage is TRBJ2-2; no clear D gene. This CDR3 is 12 amino acids long. V was clipped by 6 bases and J by 6 bases, with 8 bases between them. Germline V gene data show CDR1 as MDHEN and CDR2 as SYDVKM. CDR3 in DNA: TGTGCCAGCAGAGACACTGCCGGGGAGCTGTTTTTT. Its protein is CASRDTAGELFF.

This clonotype has ten or more counts. This chain uses TRBV12-3 or TRBV12-4 with TRBJ1-2; the match to TRBD1 covers 9 bases. Trimming removed 7 bases from V and 4 bases from J; junction bases left unmatched: 10. The length of the CDR3 is 15 residues. The CDR3 nucleotides read TGTGCCAGCACCGTAACAGGGGGCGCAGCCTATGGCTACACCTTC. As protein: CASTVTGGAAYGYTF.

This clonotype was observed at least ten times. The germline gene is not matched at one end of the junction; a read error may be the cause. The V and J genes are TRBV7-9 and TRBJ2-7; D may be TRBD2 (5 bases). This CDR3 is built from 8 residues. The V gene's germline CDR1 is SEHNR and CDR2 FQNEAQ (reference sequence). The CDR3 loop is CASSPGSF. The CDR3 nucleotides are TGTGCCAGCAGCCCGGGGTCATTC. The whole variable domain, filled in from reference TRBV7-9 and TRBJ2-7, reads DTGVSQNPRHKITKRGQNVTFRCDPISEHNRLYWYRQTLGQGPEFLTYFQNEAQLEKSRLLSDRFSAERPKGSFSTLEIQRTEQGDSAMYLCASSPGSFGPGTRLTVT.

With regard to this clonotype: No conserved phenylalanine or tryptophan ends this CDR3, so it is likely a read error. CDR3 sequence reads: CASSPPATLTQHS. In DNA, the CDR3 is TGTGCCAGCAGCCCCCCCGCGACTCTCACCCAGCATTCT. The chain carries TRBV28 and TRBJ1-5; D is undetermined. This CDR3 spans 13 amino acids. Germline lookup yields CDR1 MDHEN and CDR2 SYDVKM. With 6 bases removed from V and 11 bases from J, the gap between germline ends came to 17 bases.